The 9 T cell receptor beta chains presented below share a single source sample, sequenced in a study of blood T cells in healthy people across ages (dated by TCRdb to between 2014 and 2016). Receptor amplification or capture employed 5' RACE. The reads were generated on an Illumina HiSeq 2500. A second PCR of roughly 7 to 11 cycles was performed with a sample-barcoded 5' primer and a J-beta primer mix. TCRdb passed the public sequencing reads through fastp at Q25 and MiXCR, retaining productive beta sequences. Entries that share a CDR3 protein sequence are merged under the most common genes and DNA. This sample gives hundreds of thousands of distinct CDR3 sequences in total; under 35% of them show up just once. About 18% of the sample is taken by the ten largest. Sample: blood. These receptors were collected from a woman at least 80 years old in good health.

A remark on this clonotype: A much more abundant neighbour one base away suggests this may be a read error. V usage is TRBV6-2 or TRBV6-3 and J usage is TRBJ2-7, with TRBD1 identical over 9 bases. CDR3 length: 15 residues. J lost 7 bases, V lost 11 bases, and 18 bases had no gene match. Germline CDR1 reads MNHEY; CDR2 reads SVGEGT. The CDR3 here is CACWTGVPGPNEQYF. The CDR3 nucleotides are TGTGCCTGCTGGACAGGGGTCCCGGGACCTAATGAGCAGTACTTC.

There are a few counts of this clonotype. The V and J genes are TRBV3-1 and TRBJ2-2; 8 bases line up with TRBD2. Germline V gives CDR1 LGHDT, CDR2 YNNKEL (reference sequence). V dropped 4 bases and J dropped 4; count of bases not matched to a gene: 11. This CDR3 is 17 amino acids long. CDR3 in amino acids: CASSPGRGGQGTGELFF. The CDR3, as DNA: TGTGCCAGCAGCCCTGGTCGGGGGGGCCAGGGCACCGGGGAGCTGTTTTTT.

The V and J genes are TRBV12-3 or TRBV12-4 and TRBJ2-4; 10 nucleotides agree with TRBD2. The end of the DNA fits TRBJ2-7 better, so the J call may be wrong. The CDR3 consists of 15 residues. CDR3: CASSIDGTSEYEQYF. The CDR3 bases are TGTGCCAGCAGCATTGACGGGACTAGCGAATACGAGCAGTACTTC.

CDR3 region: CASSLVDRRYGYTF. The CDR3 DNA follows: TGTGCCAGCAGCTTAGTGGACAGGCGGTATGGCTACACCTTC. The chain carries TRBV7-9 and TRBJ1-2; the match to TRBD1 covers 7 bases. This CDR3 has 14 residues. V trimming: 1 base; J trimming: 5 bases; junction bases outside the gene matches: 4. The germline CDR1 and CDR2 sequences are SEHNR and FQNEAQ (reference sequence).

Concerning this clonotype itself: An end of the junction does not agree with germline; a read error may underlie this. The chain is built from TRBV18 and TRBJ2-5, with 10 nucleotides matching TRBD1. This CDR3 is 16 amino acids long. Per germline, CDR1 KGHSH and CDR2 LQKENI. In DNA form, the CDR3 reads TGTGCCAGCTCTCCGGGACAGGGGAAACTACAAGAGTCCCAGTACTTC. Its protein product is CASSPGQGKLQESQYF.

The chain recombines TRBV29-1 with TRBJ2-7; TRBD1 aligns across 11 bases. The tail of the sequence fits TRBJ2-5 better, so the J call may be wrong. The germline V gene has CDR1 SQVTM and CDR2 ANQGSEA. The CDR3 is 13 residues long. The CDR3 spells CSALGQGDQTQYF. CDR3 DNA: TGCAGCGCGCTGGGACAGGGGGACCAGACCCAGTACTTC.

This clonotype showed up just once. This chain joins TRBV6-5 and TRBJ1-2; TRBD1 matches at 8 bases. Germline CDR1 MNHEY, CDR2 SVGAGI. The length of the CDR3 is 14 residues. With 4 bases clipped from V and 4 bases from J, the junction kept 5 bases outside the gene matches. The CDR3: CASSSAGGSYGYTF. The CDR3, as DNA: TGTGCCAGCAGTTCCGCAGGGGGCAGCTATGGCTACACCTTC.

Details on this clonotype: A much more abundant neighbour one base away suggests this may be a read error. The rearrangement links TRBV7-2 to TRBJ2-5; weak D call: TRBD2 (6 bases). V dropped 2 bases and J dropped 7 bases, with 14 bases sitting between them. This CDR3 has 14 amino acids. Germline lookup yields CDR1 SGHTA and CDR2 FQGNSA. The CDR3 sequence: CASSLNYGGATQYF. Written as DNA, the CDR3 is TGTGCCAGCAGCTTAAATTACGGGGGTGCGACCCAGTACTTC.

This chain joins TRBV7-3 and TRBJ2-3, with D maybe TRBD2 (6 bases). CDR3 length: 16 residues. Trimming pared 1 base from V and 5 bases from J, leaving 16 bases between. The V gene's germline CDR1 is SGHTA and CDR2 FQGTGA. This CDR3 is CASSLNGGVKGDTQYF. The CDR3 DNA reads TGTGCCAGCAGCTTAAATGGAGGGGTTAAGGGAGATACGCAGTATTTT.